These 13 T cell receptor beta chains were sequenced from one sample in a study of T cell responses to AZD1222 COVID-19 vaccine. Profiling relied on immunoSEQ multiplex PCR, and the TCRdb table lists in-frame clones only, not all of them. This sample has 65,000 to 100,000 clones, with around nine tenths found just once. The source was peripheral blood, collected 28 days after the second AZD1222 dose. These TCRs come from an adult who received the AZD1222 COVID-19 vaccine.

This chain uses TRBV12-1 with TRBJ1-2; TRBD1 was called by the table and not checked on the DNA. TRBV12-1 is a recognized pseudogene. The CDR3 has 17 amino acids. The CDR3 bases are TGTGCCAGCAGCCACGTTCAGGGGTCAGGACACACTTATGGCTACACCTTC. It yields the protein CASSHVQGSGHTYGYTF.

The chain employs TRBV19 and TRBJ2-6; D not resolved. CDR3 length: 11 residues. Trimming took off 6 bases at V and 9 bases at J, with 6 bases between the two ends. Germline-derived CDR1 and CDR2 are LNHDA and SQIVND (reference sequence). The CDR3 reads CASRLLNVLTF. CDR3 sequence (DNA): TGTGCCAGTAGACTTCTCAACGTCCTGACTTTC.

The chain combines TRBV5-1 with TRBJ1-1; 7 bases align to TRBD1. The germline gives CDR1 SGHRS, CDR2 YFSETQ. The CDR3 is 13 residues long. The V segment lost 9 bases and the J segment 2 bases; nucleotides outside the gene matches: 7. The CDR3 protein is CATRQGVNTEAFF. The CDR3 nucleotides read TGCGCCACCAGACAGGGTGTAAACACTGAAGCTTTCTTT.

The CDR3 spells CASSLSTSGGYNEQFF. The DNA of the CDR3 is TGTGCCAGCAGTTTATCGACTAGCGGGGGTTACAATGAGCAGTTCTTC. The rearrangement joins TRBV27 to TRBJ2-1, with TRBD2 matching 12 bases. The trim removed 0 bases at V and 4 bases at J, leaving 1 base unmatched. CDR3 length: 16 amino acids. CDR1 and CDR2 (germline): MNHEY, SMNVEV (reference sequence).

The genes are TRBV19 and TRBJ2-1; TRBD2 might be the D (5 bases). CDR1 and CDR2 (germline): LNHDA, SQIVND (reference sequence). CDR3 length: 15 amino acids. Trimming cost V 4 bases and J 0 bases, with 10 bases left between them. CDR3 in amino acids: CASSKTTYSYNEQFF. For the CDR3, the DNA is TGTGCCAGTAGTAAGACTACATACTCCTACAATGAGCAGTTCTTC.

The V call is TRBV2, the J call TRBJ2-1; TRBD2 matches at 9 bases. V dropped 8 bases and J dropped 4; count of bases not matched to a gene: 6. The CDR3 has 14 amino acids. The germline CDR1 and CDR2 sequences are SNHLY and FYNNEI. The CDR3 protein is CASLAGAVYNEQFF. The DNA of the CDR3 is TGTGCCAGCTTAGCGGGAGCCGTGTACAATGAGCAGTTCTTC.

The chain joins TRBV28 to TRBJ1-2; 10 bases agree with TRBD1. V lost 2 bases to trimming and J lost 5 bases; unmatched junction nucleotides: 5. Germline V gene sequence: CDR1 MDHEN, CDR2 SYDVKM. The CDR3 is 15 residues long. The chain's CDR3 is CASSLRDRGYYGYTF. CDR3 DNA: TGTGCCAGCAGTTTAAGGGACAGGGGTTATTATGGCTACACCTTC.

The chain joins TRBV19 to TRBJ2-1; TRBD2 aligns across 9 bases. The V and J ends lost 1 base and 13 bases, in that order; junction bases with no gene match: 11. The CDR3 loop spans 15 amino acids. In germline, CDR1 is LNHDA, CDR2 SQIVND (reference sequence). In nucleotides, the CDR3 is TGTGCCAGTAGTATAGGGGAGGAAGGCGGGAGGGAACAGTTCTTC. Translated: CASSIGEEGGREQFF.

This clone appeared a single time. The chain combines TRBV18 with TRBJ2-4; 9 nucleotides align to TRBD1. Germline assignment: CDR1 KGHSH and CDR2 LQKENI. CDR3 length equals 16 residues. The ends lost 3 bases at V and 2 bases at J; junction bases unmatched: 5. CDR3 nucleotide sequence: TGTGCCAGCTCACCCCCCGGGACAGGGACCAAAAACATTCAGTACTTC. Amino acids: CASSPPGTGTKNIQYF.

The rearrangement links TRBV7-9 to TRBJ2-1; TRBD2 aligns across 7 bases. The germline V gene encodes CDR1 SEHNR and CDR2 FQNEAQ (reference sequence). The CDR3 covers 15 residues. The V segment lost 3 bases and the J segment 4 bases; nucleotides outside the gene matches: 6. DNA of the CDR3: TGTGCCAGCAGCTTTGGGGCGGGAGATTACAATGAGCAGTTCTTC. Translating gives CASSFGAGDYNEQFF. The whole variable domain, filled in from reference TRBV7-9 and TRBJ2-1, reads DTGVSQNPRHKITKRGQNVTFRCDPISEHNRLYWYRQTLGQGPEFLTYFQNEAQLEKSRLLSDRFSAERPKGSFSTLEIQRTEQGDSAMYLCASSFGAGDYNEQFFGPGTRLTVL.

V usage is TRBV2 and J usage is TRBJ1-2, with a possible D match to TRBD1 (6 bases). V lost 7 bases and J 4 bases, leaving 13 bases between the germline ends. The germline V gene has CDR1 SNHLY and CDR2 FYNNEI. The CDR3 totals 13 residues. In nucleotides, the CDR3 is TGTGCCAGCACCCCCGGGACATCCTATGGCTACACCTTC. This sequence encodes CASTPGTSYGYTF.

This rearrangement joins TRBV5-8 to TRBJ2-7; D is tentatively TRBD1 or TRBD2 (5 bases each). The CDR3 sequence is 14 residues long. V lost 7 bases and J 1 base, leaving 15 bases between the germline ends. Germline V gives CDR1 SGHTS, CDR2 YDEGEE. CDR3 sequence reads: CASRTPGRSYEQYF. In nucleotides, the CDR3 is TGTGCCAGCCGCACTCCGGGACGGTCCTACGAGCAGTACTTC.

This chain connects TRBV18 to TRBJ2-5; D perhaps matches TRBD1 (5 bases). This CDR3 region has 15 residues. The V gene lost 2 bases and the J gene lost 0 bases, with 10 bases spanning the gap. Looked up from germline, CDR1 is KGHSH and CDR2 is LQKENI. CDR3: CASSPRGSNQETQYF. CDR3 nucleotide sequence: TGTGCCAGCTCACCAAGGGGCAGTAACCAAGAGACCCAGTACTTC. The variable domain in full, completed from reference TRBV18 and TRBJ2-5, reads NAGVMQNPRHLVRRRGQEARLRCSPMKGHSHVYWYRQLPEEGLKFMVYLQKENIIDESGMPKERFSAEFPKEGPSILRIQQVVRGDSAAYFCASSPRGSNQETQYFGPGTRLLVL.